These T cell receptor beta chains were read from a single sample in a study of blood T cell repertoires in COVID-19. Assay used: immunoSEQ multiplex PCR; TCRdb lists only in-frame clones, some missing. This table holds a few hundred thousand clones, around 84% found once. The sample comprised peripheral blood. The source of these receptors is a woman aged 40 to 49 who had recovered from COVID-19. Both conserved end residues are part of each CDR3. The D gene is left open where the match is weak. Clone size is shown for a subset of rows, as once, few, many or a class of expanded clone.

v_gene,abundance,j_gene,d_gene,CDR3nt,CDR3aa
TRBV4-2,-,TRBJ2-7,-,TGTGCCAGCAGCCTTGATACGACTGGAGCCTACGAGCAGTACTTC,CASSLDTTGAYEQYF
TRBV29-1,few,TRBJ1-3,-,TGCAGCGTTTCGGAGGGAGACACCATATATTTT,CSVSEGDTIYF
TRBV5-1,-,TRBJ2-3,TRBD2,TGCGCCAGCAGTTCGGGGACTAGCGGGGGATCAGATACGCAGTATTTT,CASSSGTSGGSDTQYF
TRBV5-6,-,TRBJ1-6,TRBD1,TGTGCCAGCAGCGGTCCCCCGGGACAGGGGAACTCACCCCTCCACTTT,CASSGPPGQGNSPLHF
TRBV15,-,TRBJ2-3,-,TGTGCCACCAGCAGAGAAGGAAGAGGGCCTACAGATACGCAGTATTTT,CATSREGRGPTDTQYF
TRBV20-1,-,TRBJ1-5,TRBD1,TGCAGTGCTAGTAGCGGGACAGGTGATTGGCAGCCCCAGCATTTT,CSASSGTGDWQPQHF
TRBV5-5,-,TRBJ1-1,-,TGTGCCAGCAGCTTTGAGGTTGACACTGAAGCTTTCTTT,CASSFEVDTEAFF
TRBV27,-,TRBJ1-2,TRBD1,TGTGCCAGCAACCAAAAGACAGGGTTGACCTTAGGGGCCGTGTGGTACACCTTC,CASNQKTGLTLGAVWYTF
TRBV20-1,-,TRBJ1-1,-,TGCAGTGCTAGTGGGAGGAGGGACACTGAAGCTTTCTTT,CSASGRRDTEAFF
TRBV7-2,-,TRBJ2-7,TRBD1,TGTGCCAGCAGCCTCAGCAGCACAGGGGAGAGCTACGAGCAGTACTTC,CASSLSSTGESYEQYF
TRBV10-1,-,TRBJ2-1,TRBD2,TGCGCCAGCAGTGAGGCTCGCGGGGGGCCGTCGGGTGAGCAGTTCTTC,CASSEARGGPSGEQFF
TRBV24-1,once,TRBJ2-2,TRBD1,TGTGCCACCAGTGAGCCGGGACAGGGCCCGCTGTTTTTT,CATSEPGQGPLFF
TRBV9,-,TRBJ1-4,TRBD1,TGTGCCAGCAGCGTAGGAATACAGGGGGTAGGAGAAAAACTGTTTTTT,CASSVGIQGVGEKLFF
TRBV20-1,-,TRBJ1-1,-,TGCAGGATGGCTAGGCAGACTGAAGCTTTCTTT,CRMARQTEAFF
TRBV7-2,-,TRBJ2-3,TRBD1,TGTGCCAGCAGCTTTCGACAGGGTGAGACAGATACGCAGTATTTT,CASSFRQGETDTQYF
TRBV9,once,TRBJ2-3,-,TGTGCCAGCAGCCCCCTTGGGCAGGGTCGAATAAAAGCAGGCACAGATACGCAGTATTTT,CASSPLGQGRIKAGTDTQYF
TRBV6-5,-,TRBJ1-6,-,TGTGCCAGTCAGGGAATACTCGGTTCACCCCTCCACTTT,CASQGILGSPLHF
TRBV7-6,-,TRBJ1-4,-,TGTGCCAGCAGACAACGACCGGGAACTAATGAAAAACTGTTTTTT,CASRQRPGTNEKLFF
TRBV5-5,-,TRBJ2-1,TRBD2,TGTGCCAGCAGCTTGGTGGCTAGCGGGGGGGTTATCAATGAGCAGTTCTTC,CASSLVASGGVINEQFF
TRBV4-1,-,TRBJ1-6,TRBD1,TGCGCCAGCAGCCTCGACGGGACAGGGGGTTCACCCCTCCACTTT,CASSLDGTGGSPLHF
TRBV11-2,-,TRBJ2-7,-,TGTGCCAGCAGCCCCCAAGGGGGGGGTGGCTACGAGCAGTACTTC,CASSPQGGGGYEQYF
TRBV18,once,TRBJ2-7,TRBD1,TGTGCCAGCTCACCGACCCCGACAGGGGCGGGCTACGAGCAGTACTTC,CASSPTPTGAGYEQYF
TRBV9,once,TRBJ2-3,-,TGTGCCAGCAGCGTAGCTGCGGGGCGCACAGATACGCAGTATTTT,CASSVAAGRTDTQYF
TRBV7-3,-,TRBJ2-1,TRBD2,TGTGCCAGCAGCTTAGCTGGCGGGGGGGCTTACAATGAGCAGTTCTTC,CASSLAGGGAYNEQFF
TRBV5-1,-,TRBJ2-7,TRBD1,TGCGCCAGCAGCTTGGGGACAGGGGTTCGTAACGAGCAGTACTTC,CASSLGTGVRNEQYF
TRBV19,-,TRBJ2-6,TRBD1,TGTGCCAGTAGCCGACAGGGTTCTGGGGCCAACGTCCTGACTTTC,CASSRQGSGANVLTF
TRBV11-1,-,TRBJ1-1,-,TGTGCCAGCAGCTTATGGGGGGACGGGGGGACTGAAGCTTTCTTT,CASSLWGDGGTEAFF
TRBV27,-,TRBJ1-1,-,TGTGCCAGCAGTTTCGCAGGGGCCACTGAAGCTTTCTTT,CASSFAGATEAFF
TRBV7-2,-,TRBJ2-7,TRBD2,TGTGCCAGCAGCATTATAGCGGGGGTCGACGAGCAGTACTTC,CASSIIAGVDEQYF
TRBV5-1,few,TRBJ1-6,-,TGCGCCAGCAGCTCCATCGACGGAGTAGACTCACCCCTCCACTTT,CASSSIDGVDSPLHF
TRBV27,once,TRBJ1-1,-,TGTGCCAGCAGTTTTGCAGGGTTTGGCACTGAAGCTTTCTTT,CASSFAGFGTEAFF
TRBV7-6,once,TRBJ1-6,TRBD1,TGTGCCAGCAGCGAAACCGCGAGACAGGGCCATTCACCCCTCCACTTT,CASSETARQGHSPLHF
TRBV28,once,TRBJ2-7,-,TGTGCCAGCAGTTCCTTAAATCCACAACCCTACGAGCAGTACTTC,CASSSLNPQPYEQYF
TRBV2,-,TRBJ2-5,-,TGTGCCAGCAATCGACTAGGGCAAGAGACCCAGTACTTC,CASNRLGQETQYF
TRBV3-1/TRBV3-2,-,TRBJ1-2,TRBD1,TGTGCCAGCAGTCGGACAGGGTTGGACTATGGCTACACCTTC,CASSRTGLDYGYTF
TRBV6-6,-,TRBJ1-2,-,TGTGCCAGCAGTCCCAGACAAGCGCCAGGGGGCTACACCTTC,CASSPRQAPGGYTF
TRBV5-1,-,TRBJ2-2,-,TGCGCCAGCAGCTTGCGGTGGGCAGGAGGTGATACCGGCGGGGAGCTGTTTTTT,CASSLRWAGGDTGGELFF
TRBV2,few,TRBJ2-2,-,TGTGCCAGCAGGGAACAGGGGAACACCGGGGAGCTGTTTTTT,CASREQGNTGELFF
TRBV7-3,-,TRBJ2-1,TRBD1,TGTGCCAGCAGCCTATCGGACAGGGGGCAAAGTGAGCAGTTCTTC,CASSLSDRGQSEQFF
TRBV7-2,-,TRBJ1-1,-,TGTGCCAGCAGCTTAGCATGGAGTACCATTGAAGCTTTCTTT,CASSLAWSTIEAFF
TRBV28,-,TRBJ2-6,-,TGTGCCAGCAGAACAAATACTAACCTCCCTAACGTCCTGACTTTC,CASRTNTNLPNVLTF
TRBV19,once,TRBJ1-5,TRBD1,TGTGCCAGTACGACAGGGCTCGGTCAGCCCCAGCATTTT,CASTTGLGQPQHF
TRBV3-1/TRBV3-2,-,TRBJ2-3,-,TGTGCCAGCAGCGCAACGAGTGGAGATACGCAGTATTTT,CASSATSGDTQYF
TRBV6-5,-,TRBJ2-5,TRBD1,TGTGCCAGCAGCTCGGACAGGGGGGGGACCCAGTACTTC,CASSSDRGGTQYF
TRBV5-5,-,TRBJ1-2,-,TGTGCCAGCAGCCTGTTAGGGGATGGCTACACCTTC,CASSLLGDGYTF
TRBV5-1,-,TRBJ2-7,TRBD1,TGCGCCAGCAGCTCTGGACAGGGATACGAGCAGTACTTC,CASSSGQGYEQYF
TRBV19,-,TRBJ1-2,TRBD1,TGTGCCAGTAGCCAGGGGGCAGGTGGCTACACCTTC,CASSQGAGGYTF
TRBV5-7,-,TRBJ1-1,TRBD1,TGTGCCAGCAGCTTGGCAGAGGGACAGGGGAACCTGAACACTGAAGCTTTCTTT,CASSLAEGQGNLNTEAFF
TRBV19,-,TRBJ2-2,-,TGTGCCAGTAGTATAGGGTCAGGGGCTAACACCGGGGAGCTGTTTTTT,CASSIGSGANTGELFF